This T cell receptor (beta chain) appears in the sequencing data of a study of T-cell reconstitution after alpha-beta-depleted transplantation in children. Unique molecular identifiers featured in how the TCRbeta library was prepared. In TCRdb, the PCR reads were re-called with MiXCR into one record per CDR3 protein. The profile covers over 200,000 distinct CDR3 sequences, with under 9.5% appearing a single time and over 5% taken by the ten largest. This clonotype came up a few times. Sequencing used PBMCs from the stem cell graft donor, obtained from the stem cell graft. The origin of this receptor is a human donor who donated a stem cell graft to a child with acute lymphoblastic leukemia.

CDR3 loop: CASSPRVNQPQHF. The CDR3 region has the DNA TGTGCCAGCAGTCCCAGGGTTAATCAGCCCCAGCATTTT. The chain couples TRBV7-2 to TRBJ1-5; tentatively, D is TRBD1 (5 bases). Germline values: CDR1 SGHTA, CDR2 FQGNSA. The CDR3 runs 13 residues. Trimming took 6 bases from V and 4 from J, leaving 10 bases between them.